This T cell receptor beta chain is drawn from a study of molecular identifiers for immune sequencing clone quantification. Study overall: In replicates, RNA from roughly 21,000 or 96,000 naive CD8 cells was split five ways, four sequenced. Findings of the study overall: In cases of identical TCR molecules sharing a barcode, highly expanded clone sizes could be underestimated. Under 1% of molecules in naive cells, but over 98% of effector molecules, belonged to clones above 20 RNA copies.

TCRdb re-called the PCR reads with MiXCR, one entry per CDR3 protein. Here the sample spans approximately 40,000 distinct CDR3 sequences, around 18% being singletons. The authors gated naive CD8 T cells as CD8+CD4-CCR7+CD45RA+ for sorting. Ten or more counts support this clonotype. Its antigen is unknown. Germline assignment: CDR1 MNHEY and CDR2 SMNVEV (reference sequence). V was shortened by 4 bases and J by 0 bases, with 4 bases between the two germline ends. The CDR3 sequence is 12 residues long. V gene TRBV27 combines with J gene TRBJ2-7; no reliable D call. The sequence was obtained from a human donor in good health. Some libraries in this study had Jurkat cell RNA spiked in. Input material: naive CD8+ T cells from blood, with Jurkat cell RNA spiked in. Subset given: FACS-sorted CD8+CD4-CCR7+CD45RA+ naive T cells. The CDR3 DNA reads as TGTGCCAGCAGTTCACTCTCCTACGAGCAGTACTTC. Protein: CASSSLSYEQYF.